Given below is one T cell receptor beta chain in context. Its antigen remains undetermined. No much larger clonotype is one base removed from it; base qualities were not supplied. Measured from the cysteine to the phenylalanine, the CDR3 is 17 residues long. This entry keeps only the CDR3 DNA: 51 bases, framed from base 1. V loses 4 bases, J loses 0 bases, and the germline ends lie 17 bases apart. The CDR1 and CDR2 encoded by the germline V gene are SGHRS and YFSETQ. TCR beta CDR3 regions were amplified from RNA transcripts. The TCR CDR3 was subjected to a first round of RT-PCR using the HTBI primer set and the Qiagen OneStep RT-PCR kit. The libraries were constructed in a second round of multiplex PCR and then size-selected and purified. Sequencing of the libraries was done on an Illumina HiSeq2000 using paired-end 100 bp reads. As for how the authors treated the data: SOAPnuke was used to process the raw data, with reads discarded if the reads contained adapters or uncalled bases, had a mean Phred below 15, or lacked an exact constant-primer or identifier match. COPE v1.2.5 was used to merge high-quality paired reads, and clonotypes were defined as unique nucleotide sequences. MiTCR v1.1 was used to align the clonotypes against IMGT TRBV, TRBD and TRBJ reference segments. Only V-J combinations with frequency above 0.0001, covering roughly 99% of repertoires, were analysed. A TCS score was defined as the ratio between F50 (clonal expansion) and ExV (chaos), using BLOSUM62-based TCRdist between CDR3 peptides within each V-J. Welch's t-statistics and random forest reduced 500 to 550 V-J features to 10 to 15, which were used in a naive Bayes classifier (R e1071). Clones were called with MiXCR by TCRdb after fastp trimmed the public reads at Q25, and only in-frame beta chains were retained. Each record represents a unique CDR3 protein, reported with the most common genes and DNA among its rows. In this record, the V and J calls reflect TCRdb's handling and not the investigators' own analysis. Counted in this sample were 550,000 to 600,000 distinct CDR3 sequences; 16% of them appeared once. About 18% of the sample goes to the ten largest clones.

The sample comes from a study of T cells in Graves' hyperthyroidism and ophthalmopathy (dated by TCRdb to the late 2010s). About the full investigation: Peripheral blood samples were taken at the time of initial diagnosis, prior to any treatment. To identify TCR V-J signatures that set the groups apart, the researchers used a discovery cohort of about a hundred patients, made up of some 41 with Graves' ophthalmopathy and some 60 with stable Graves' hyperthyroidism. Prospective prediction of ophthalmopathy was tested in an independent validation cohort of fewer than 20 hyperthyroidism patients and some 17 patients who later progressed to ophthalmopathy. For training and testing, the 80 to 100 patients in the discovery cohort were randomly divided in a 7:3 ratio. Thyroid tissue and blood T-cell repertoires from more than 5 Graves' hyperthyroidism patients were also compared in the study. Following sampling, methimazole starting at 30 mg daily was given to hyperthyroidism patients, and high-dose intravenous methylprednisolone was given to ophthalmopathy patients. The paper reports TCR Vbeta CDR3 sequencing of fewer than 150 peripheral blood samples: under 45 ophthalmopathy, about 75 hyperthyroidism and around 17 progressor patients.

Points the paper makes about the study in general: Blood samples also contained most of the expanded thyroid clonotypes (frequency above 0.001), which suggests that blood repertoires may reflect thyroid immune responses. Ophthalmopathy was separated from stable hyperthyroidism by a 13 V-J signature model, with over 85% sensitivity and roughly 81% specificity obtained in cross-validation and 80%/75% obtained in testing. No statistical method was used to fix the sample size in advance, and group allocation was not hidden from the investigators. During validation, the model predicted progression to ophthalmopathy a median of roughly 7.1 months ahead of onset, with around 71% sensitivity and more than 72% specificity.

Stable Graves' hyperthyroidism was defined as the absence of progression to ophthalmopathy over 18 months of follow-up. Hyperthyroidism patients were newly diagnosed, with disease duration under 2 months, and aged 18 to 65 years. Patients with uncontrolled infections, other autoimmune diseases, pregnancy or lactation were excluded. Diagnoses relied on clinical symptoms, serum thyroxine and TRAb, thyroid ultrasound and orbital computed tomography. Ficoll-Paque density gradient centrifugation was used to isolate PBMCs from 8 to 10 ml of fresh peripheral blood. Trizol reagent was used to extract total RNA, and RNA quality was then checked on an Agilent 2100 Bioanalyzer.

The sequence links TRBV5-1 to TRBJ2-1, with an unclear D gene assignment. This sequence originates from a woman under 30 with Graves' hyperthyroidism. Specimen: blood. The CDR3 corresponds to CASSRISVSSSYNEQFF. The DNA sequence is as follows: TGCGCCAGCAGCCGGATCTCAGTATCGAGCTCCTACAATGAGCAGTTCTTC.